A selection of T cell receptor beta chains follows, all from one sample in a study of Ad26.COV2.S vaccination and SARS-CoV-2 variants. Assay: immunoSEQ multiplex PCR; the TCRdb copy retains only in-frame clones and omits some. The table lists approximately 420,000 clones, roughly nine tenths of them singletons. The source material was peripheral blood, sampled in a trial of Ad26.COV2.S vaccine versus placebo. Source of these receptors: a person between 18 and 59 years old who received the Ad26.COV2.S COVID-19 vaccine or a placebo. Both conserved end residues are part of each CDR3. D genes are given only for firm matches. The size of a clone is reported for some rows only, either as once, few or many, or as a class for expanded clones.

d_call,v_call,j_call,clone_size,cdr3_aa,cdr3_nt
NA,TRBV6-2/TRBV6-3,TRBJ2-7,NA,CASSLRGTSYEQYF,TGTGCCAGCAGCCTAAGGGGAACCTCCTACGAGCAGTACTTC
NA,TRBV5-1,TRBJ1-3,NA,CASSLGQRSGNTIYF,TGCGCCAGCAGCTTGGGACAGCGCTCTGGAAACACCATATATTTT
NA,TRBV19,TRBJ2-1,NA,CASNPSGGGNEQFF,TGTGCCAGTAATCCCAGCGGAGGGGGAAATGAGCAGTTCTTC
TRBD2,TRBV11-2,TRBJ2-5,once,CASSLVLAGAKETQYF,TGTGCCAGCAGCTTAGTTCTAGCGGGGGCTAAAGAGACCCAGTACTTC
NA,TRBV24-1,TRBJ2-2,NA,CATSDLFPRSFGELFF,TGTGCCACCAGTGATTTGTTCCCCAGATCCTTCGGGGAGCTGTTTTTT
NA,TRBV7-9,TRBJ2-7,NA,CASSLQGISHEQYF,TGTGCCAGCAGCTTACAGGGAATTAGCCACGAGCAGTACTTC
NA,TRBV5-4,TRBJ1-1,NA,CASSSRGKAFF,TGTGCCAGCAGCTCCAGAGGGAAAGCTTTCTTT
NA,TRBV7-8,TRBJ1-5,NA,CASSRPARGQLNQPQHF,TGTGCCAGCAGCCGCCCTGCCCGGGGCCAACTTAATCAGCCCCAGCATTTT
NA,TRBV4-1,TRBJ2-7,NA,CASSPSFKVDFFYEQYF,TGCGCCAGCAGCCCCTCCTTCAAGGTGGACTTTTTCTACGAGCAGTACTTC
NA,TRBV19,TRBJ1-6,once,CASNSTLHF,TGTGCCAGTAACTCAACCCTCCACTTT
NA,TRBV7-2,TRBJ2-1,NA,CASSSRRASSYNEQFF,TGTGCCAGCAGCTCCCGCCGGGCAAGCTCCTACAATGAGCAGTTCTTC
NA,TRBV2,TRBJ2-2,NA,CASNRVWTGELFF,TGTGCCAGCAACAGGGTATGGACCGGGGAGCTGTTTTTT
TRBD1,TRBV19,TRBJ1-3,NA,CASTDPGQGRRNTIYF,TGTGCCAGTACCGACCCGGGACAGGGGCGAAGAAACACCATATATTTT
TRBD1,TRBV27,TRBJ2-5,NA,CASSPGQGDGTQYF,TGTGCCAGCAGTCCAGGACAGGGGGATGGGACCCAGTACTTC
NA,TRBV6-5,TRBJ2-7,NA,CASRSGQQSEQYF,TGTGCCAGCAGATCAGGACAGCAGTCCGAGCAGTACTTC
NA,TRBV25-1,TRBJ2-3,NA,CASSEWGQSIDTQYF,TGTGCCAGCAGTGAATGGGGTCAGAGTATAGATACGCAGTATTTT
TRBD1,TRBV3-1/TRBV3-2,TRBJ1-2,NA,CASSRTGGAGYGYTF,TGTGCCAGCAGCCGGACAGGGGGCGCTGGCTATGGCTACACCTTC
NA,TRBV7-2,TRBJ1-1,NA,CASSLHRVGTEAFF,TGTGCCAGCAGCTTACACAGGGTCGGCACTGAAGCTTTCTTT
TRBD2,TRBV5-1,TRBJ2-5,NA,CASGRGNQETQYF,TGCGCCAGTGGGCGGGGGAATCAAGAGACCCAGTACTTC
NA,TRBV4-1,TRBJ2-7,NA,CASSHQSGTGREQYF,TGCGCCAGCAGCCACCAGAGCGGGACAGGACGCGAGCAGTACTTC